The present T cell receptor beta chain was sequenced within a study of shared clonotypes between healthy human individuals (dated by TCRdb to about 2020). For the study in its entirety: Two women and three men aged 18 to 49 years were included in the cohort. To increase sequencing depth and limit assay-specific biases, different laboratories used diverse techniques to prepare libraries and sequence TCR repertoires. The study deeply sequenced blood TCR repertoires of five healthy adults to estimate repertoire size and the extent of clonotype sharing between individuals. For each donor, CD4 naive and CD4 memory were each given three plates, CD8 naive was given two plates, and CD8 memory was given one plate. Per donor, leukapheresis produced somewhere between about 0.94 and 9 billion PBMCs.

As concerns this clone: The antigen it binds to is not known. Within one base of it there is no much larger clone, and no base qualities were kept.

Findings and caveats that apply to the study as a whole: Naive subsets generally had larger estimated clonotype richness than memory subsets did. Sampling was restricted to blood, and TCR repertoires in tissue are likely to differ from TCR repertoires in blood. Compared with non-shared clonotypes, clonotypes shared by all four sorted-subset donors had higher generation probabilities. Incomplete sequencing was indicated by rarefaction of sorted-subset datasets, despite the large sequencing depth. Based on pairwise subsampling, the degree of clonotype sharing among donors was expected to be affected by sequencing depth. The small number of donors limited the genetic and exposure-history diversity represented. About 5% of naive CD4, 3.5% of naive CD8, about 2.5% of memory CD4, and around 0.42% of memory CD8 clonotypes were shared across several donors.

Donors were healthy HIV-negative adults with no recently reported acute infections or vaccinations. Only Caucasian adults living in Nashville, Tennessee, USA were represented among the donors. CD4+ T cells were enriched by magnetic negative selection; naive cells were then positively selected on CD45RA, and the negative fraction formed the memory subset. Blood was collected by leukapheresis, and PBMCs were isolated by Ficoll-Histopaque density gradient centrifugation and then cryopreserved in liquid nitrogen vapor phase. Purity and quantity of every magnetically sorted T cell population were checked by analytical flow cytometry. Genomic DNA was isolated from each sorted fraction and quantified by UV absorbance on a Nanodrop 2000c. TCR CDR3 regions were amplified from genomic DNA by multiplex PCR using the deep immunoSEQ assay. Extracted genomic DNA from each cell subset was distributed evenly across all wells of several immunoSEQ 96-well plates, and each plate was treated as a replicate. For sorted subsets, each replicate PCR was loaded with 150 to 250 ng genomic DNA, equivalent to some 31,000 T cell genomes. The purified libraries were quantified using a Qubit 3.0 fluorometer, sized with a Bioanalyzer 2100, and then quantified again using the KAPA Library Quantification kit. Every immunoSEQ 96-well plate was sequenced on a separate single-read 150-cycle Illumina NextSeq 550 flow cell. Regarding the original processing steps: The immunoSEQ output contained only junctional sequences without quality scores, so filtering could not match that applied to full-length reads. Sequences were annotated with PyIR, a Python wrapper for IgBLAST v1.9, using IMGT germline references to assign V/J genes and CDR3. Any read was removed if the V/J assignment was weak (E-value above 1e-6), the CDR3 was missing, or the read contained stop codons, out-of-frame junctions, or ambiguous translated residues. V3J clonotypes were defined as sequences sharing an identical inferred V gene, J gene, and CDR3 amino acid sequence. The percentage overlap between two repertoires was calculated by dividing the number of shared unique clonotypes by the size of the smaller repertoire. Three approaches were used to assess repertoire richness: RTK rarefaction, the Chao1 estimator, and Recon v2.1 estimates of unobserved clonotypes. For all TCRbeta clonotypes obtained by the gDNA method from several donors, generation probabilities were computed with OLGA. Here the immuneACCESS table is served through TCRdb, limited to in-frame sequences with V and J called. Missing clones are a known gap in these copies; in checked studies unresolved V genes cover under half, and the rest lacks a known reason. Clone size and the V and J calls come from that table; the DNA yielded D and trimming. Within this sample are approximately 1,500,000 clones, with nearly 99% of them counted one time only. Jointly, the top ten make up about 0.45% of the sample.

The clonotype originates from a man aged 25-45 years in good health. Sequences were obtained from naive CD4+ T cells sorted from blood. The cell subset or site label for this specimen denotes: CD45RA+ positively selected.

The DNA sequence is given as TGTGCCATCAGTGAGTCGCCCTTCACAGATACGCAGTATTTT. The encoded protein is CAISESPFTDTQYF. Recombination joined TRBV10-3 with TRBJ2-3; no D segment can be confidently identified. CDR1 is given as ENHRY and CDR2 as SYGVKD, both from the germline V gene. From its cysteine to its phenylalanine, the CDR3 spans 14 amino acids. Just the 42-base CDR3 DNA is kept, in frame starting at base 1. Cut back by 0 bases and 2 bases, the V and J ends lie 6 bases apart.